The entry below gives a single T cell receptor beta chain sequence along with its context. The antigen is undetermined. Amplification of TCR beta CDR3 regions was performed using RNA transcripts as template. First-round RT-PCR of the TCR CDR3 relied on the HTBI primer set. TCRdb processed the multiplex PCR reads anew with MiXCR; each CDR3 protein has one entry. The sample contains roughly 290,000 distinct CDR3 sequences, about an eighth of which appear only once. This sample was included in a study of T cells in Graves' hyperthyroidism and ophthalmopathy. Study-wide results and limits: Model-based prediction identified ophthalmopathy a median around seven months prior to its onset. Among clonotypes expanded in thyroid above 0.001, most were also found in blood.

V gave up 1 base and J gave up 10 bases, with 17 bases separating them. The CDR3 is 15 amino acids. Germline CDR1 reads LGHNA; CDR2 reads YNFKEQ. A patient was excluded if there was uncontrolled infection, other autoimmune disease, pregnancy or lactation. The chain is built from TRBV4-2 and TRBJ2-1; perhaps TRBD1 as D (6 bases). This receptor was taken from a woman aged 25 to 39 with Graves' hyperthyroidism that later progressed to Graves' ophthalmopathy. Material for sequencing was blood. The CDR3 loop is CASSQVPPDRPEQFF. For the CDR3, the DNA is TGTGCCAGCAGCCAAGTTCCCCCCGACAGGCCGGAGCAGTTCTTC.